This is a list of T cell receptor beta chains from one sample in a study of Graves' ophthalmopathy and Graves' hyperthyroidism. TCRdb recomputed calls from the multiplex PCR reads with MiXCR, one row per CDR3 protein. The top ten hold approximately 12% of the sample, which has roughly 1.1 million distinct CDR3 sequences, less than 45% seen once. The sample comprised peripheral blood or thyroid tissue (not recorded which). These receptors were obtained from an adult man with Graves' hyperthyroidism. Both conserved end residues are part of each CDR3. Fields, in order: V gene, clone size, J gene, D gene, CDR3 protein. The D gene is left open where the match is weak. Size is stated for part of the rows, as once, few or many counts, or as a class when the clone is expanded.

V gene: TRBV29-1; clone size: many; J gene: TRBJ2-2; D gene: .; CDR3 protein: CSVRRDTGELFF
V gene: TRBV20-1; clone size: many; J gene: TRBJ2-5; D gene: .; CDR3 protein: CSARDWGIETQYF
V gene: TRBV20-1; clone size: .; J gene: TRBJ2-5; D gene: .; CDR3 protein: CSTRDPSGKETQYF
V gene: TRBV4-2; clone size: few; J gene: TRBJ2-2; D gene: .; CDR3 protein: CASSQDLLGGELFF
V gene: TRBV19; clone size: few; J gene: TRBJ2-7; D gene: TRBD1; CDR3 protein: CASNPGTGASYEQYF
V gene: TRBV5-6; clone size: few; J gene: TRBJ2-2; D gene: TRBD1; CDR3 protein: CASSNRQGLTGELFF
V gene: TRBV25-1; clone size: many; J gene: TRBJ1-6; D gene: TRBD1; CDR3 protein: CASSELDRELSPLHF
V gene: TRBV20-1; clone size: .; J gene: TRBJ2-3; D gene: .; CDR3 protein: CSAPRGWRSTDTQYF
V gene: TRBV2; clone size: .; J gene: TRBJ1-5; D gene: .; CDR3 protein: CASSEAPGALGQPQHF
V gene: TRBV7-6; clone size: few; J gene: TRBJ1-6; D gene: .; CDR3 protein: CARSLAVGGISPLHF
V gene: TRBV14; clone size: .; J gene: TRBJ2-7; D gene: TRBD2; CDR3 protein: CASSPGLAAIYEQYF
V gene: TRBV28; clone size: .; J gene: TRBJ2-7; D gene: TRBD2; CDR3 protein: CASSQGLAVHF
V gene: TRBV24-1; clone size: .; J gene: TRBJ2-2; D gene: .; CDR3 protein: CATSVRASGELFF
V gene: TRBV7-9; clone size: .; J gene: TRBJ2-7; D gene: .; CDR3 protein: CASSLVATGAYEQYF
V gene: TRBV7-9; clone size: once; J gene: TRBJ2-3; D gene: .; CDR3 protein: CATAIGGLSTDTQYF
V gene: TRBV12-3/TRBV12-4; clone size: .; J gene: TRBJ2-7; D gene: TRBD1; CDR3 protein: CASSSRQGPLDEQYF
V gene: TRBV9; clone size: .; J gene: TRBJ1-5; D gene: TRBD1; CDR3 protein: CASSGQGLEPQHF
V gene: TRBV15; clone size: .; J gene: TRBJ2-5; D gene: TRBD1; CDR3 protein: CATSSGQGQGTRAQYF
V gene: TRBV7-9; clone size: many; J gene: TRBJ1-1; D gene: .; CDR3 protein: CASSPAGRPTEAFF
V gene: TRBV14; clone size: .; J gene: TRBJ2-5; D gene: .; CDR3 protein: CASSQDLGATQYF
V gene: TRBV14; clone size: .; J gene: TRBJ2-7; D gene: .; CDR3 protein: CASSPSPPSYYEQYF
V gene: TRBV7-2; clone size: few; J gene: TRBJ1-3; D gene: .; CDR3 protein: CASSAHATIYF
V gene: TRBV24-1; clone size: few; J gene: TRBJ1-3; D gene: .; CDR3 protein: CATSDFGECRYTIYF
V gene: TRBV12-3/TRBV12-4; clone size: .; J gene: TRBJ1-5; D gene: .; CDR3 protein: CASSSQGLNQPQHF
V gene: TRBV9; clone size: few; J gene: TRBJ2-6; D gene: .; CDR3 protein: CASSQYPTGARRGSGANVLTF
V gene: TRBV9; clone size: few; J gene: TRBJ1-1; D gene: .; CDR3 protein: CASSVGGQGGTEAFF
V gene: TRBV2; clone size: many; J gene: TRBJ1-1; D gene: .; CDR3 protein: CASSVEQGWSKTEAFF
V gene: TRBV2; clone size: many; J gene: TRBJ2-7; D gene: TRBD2; CDR3 protein: CASSDWEGSYEQYF
V gene: TRBV5-1; clone size: .; J gene: TRBJ1-5; D gene: .; CDR3 protein: CASSLNQYSNQPQHF
V gene: TRBV12-3/TRBV12-4; clone size: .; J gene: TRBJ1-1; D gene: TRBD1; CDR3 protein: CASTPLRRTGRTEAFF
V gene: TRBV20-1; clone size: many; J gene: TRBJ2-5; D gene: .; CDR3 protein: CSARAGDERETQYF
V gene: TRBV10-2; clone size: .; J gene: TRBJ1-4; D gene: .; CDR3 protein: CASSESVAGTNEKLFF
V gene: TRBV4-3; clone size: .; J gene: TRBJ2-7; D gene: .; CDR3 protein: CASSLEYGGYEQYF
V gene: TRBV12-3/TRBV12-4; clone size: few; J gene: TRBJ1-5; D gene: .; CDR3 protein: CASSLGGGRGAQPQHF
V gene: TRBV12-3/TRBV12-4; clone size: .; J gene: TRBJ2-5; D gene: .; CDR3 protein: CASSLRGGLSGETQYF
V gene: TRBV14; clone size: once; J gene: TRBJ2-7; D gene: .; CDR3 protein: CASSHQTSYGQYF
V gene: TRBV29-1; clone size: .; J gene: TRBJ1-6; D gene: .; CDR3 protein: CSASGGAGSPLHF
V gene: TRBV9; clone size: .; J gene: TRBJ1-2; D gene: .; CDR3 protein: CASSAWGQGTSGCTF
V gene: TRBV12-3/TRBV12-4; clone size: few; J gene: TRBJ2-7; D gene: .; CDR3 protein: CASSPWQGYEQYF
V gene: TRBV10-3; clone size: .; J gene: TRBJ1-2; D gene: .; CDR3 protein: CAISGVGAISYGYTF
V gene: TRBV10-3; clone size: .; J gene: TRBJ2-7; D gene: .; CDR3 protein: CASSLRGGGLYEQYF
V gene: TRBV5-1; clone size: .; J gene: TRBJ2-5; D gene: .; CDR3 protein: CASSRTERETQYF
V gene: TRBV19; clone size: many; J gene: TRBJ1-2; D gene: .; CDR3 protein: CATGEQVGYTF
V gene: TRBV2; clone size: many; J gene: TRBJ2-7; D gene: .; CDR3 protein: CASTETGRDEQYF
V gene: TRBV25-1; clone size: few; J gene: TRBJ2-2; D gene: TRBD2; CDR3 protein: CASSELSGAYYNTGELFF
V gene: TRBV14; clone size: .; J gene: TRBJ1-1; D gene: TRBD1; CDR3 protein: CASSQRGQGESAEAFF
V gene: TRBV27; clone size: .; J gene: TRBJ2-7; D gene: .; CDR3 protein: CASRRTDYEQYF
V gene: TRBV20-1; clone size: few; J gene: TRBJ2-2; D gene: .; CDR3 protein: CSARRGRATGELFF
V gene: TRBV5-1; clone size: many; J gene: TRBJ1-2; D gene: .; CDR3 protein: CASSLGGDQGYTF